The 12 T cell receptor beta chains presented below share a single source sample, sequenced in a study of blood T cell repertoires in COVID-19. TCRdb keeps only in-frame clones here, not all; method: immunoSEQ multiplex PCR. Among roughly 68,000 clones, 85% were seen once, and the ten largest hold approximately 25%. Source material: peripheral blood. These receptors were taken from a man aged 50 to 59 with acute or convalescent COVID-19.

The chain joins TRBV3-1 (or the pseudogene TRBV3-2) to TRBJ2-7; D ambiguous. Trimming cost V 0 bases and J 7 bases, with 7 bases left between them. The germline gives CDR1 LGHDT, CDR2 YNNKEL (reference sequence). The CDR3 sequence is 12 residues long. CDR3 in DNA: TGTGCCAGCAGCCAAGATACCCGGGAGCAGTACTTC. As protein: CASSQDTREQYF.

The table lists this clone with a count of one. The rearrangement joins TRBV5-4 to TRBJ2-3; weak D call: TRBD1 (6 bases). The V end was cut by 4 bases, the J end by 2 bases, with 11 bases between. This CDR3 has 14 amino acids. In germline, CDR1 is SGHNT, CDR2 YYREEE (reference sequence). The CDR3 reads CASSPDSFTDTQYF. The CDR3 DNA sequence: TGTGCCAGCAGCCCGGACAGTTTCACAGATACGCAGTATTTT.

CDR3 in DNA: TGTGCCAGCAGCGCCCCGACTAGCGGCTCTGGGGCCAACGTCCTGACTTTC. Encoded protein: CASSAPTSGSGANVLTF. The chain combines TRBV5-4 with TRBJ2-6; 9 nucleotides agree with TRBD2. Germline CDR1 reads SGHNT; CDR2 reads YYREEE (reference sequence). Unmatched junction bases numbered 5, after V lost 4 bases and J lost 0 bases. The length of the CDR3 is 17 residues.

The V call is TRBV3-1 (or the pseudogene TRBV3-2), the J call TRBJ2-4; 10 positions match TRBD1. Germline V gives CDR1 LGHDT, CDR2 YNNKEL (reference sequence). The CDR3 covers 17 residues. The junction had 10 bases not matched to a gene; V was cut back by 3 bases and J by 5 bases. CDR3 sequence: CASSQSIRTGGENIQYF. CDR3 DNA sequence: TGTGCCAGCAGCCAGTCTATCCGGACAGGGGGTGAAAACATTCAGTACTTC.

The CDR3 region is CASSRGTASYGYTF. The CDR3 nucleotides are TGTGCCAGCAGCCGTGGGACAGCAAGCTATGGCTACACCTTC. The rearrangement joins TRBV6-5 to TRBJ1-2, with TRBD1 matching over 7 bases. CDR1 is MNHEY and CDR2 is SVGAGI in the germline V gene. This CDR3 has 14 residues. V was pared by 6 bases and J by 4 bases, with 8 bases of the junction left unmatched.

V usage is TRBV29-1 and J usage is TRBJ1-2; 10 nucleotides match TRBD1. The germline V gene encodes CDR1 SQVTM and CDR2 ANQGSEA. The CDR3 spans 14 residues. Trimming removed 6 bases from V and 7 bases from J; junction bases left unmatched: 11. The CDR3 sequence is CSVRTGGSEGGYTF. The CDR3 bases are TGCAGCGTCCGGACAGGGGGGTCAGAAGGTGGCTACACCTTC.

This sequence joins TRBV6-1 and TRBJ2-5; D is undetermined. From germline, CDR1 is MNHNS and CDR2 SASEGT. The CDR3 is 14 residues long. V lost 2 bases, J lost 7 bases, and 14 bases lay in between. In DNA, the CDR3 is TGTGCCAGCAGTGAACGTGTCAGGTTGGTGACCCAGTACTTC. Amino acids: CASSERVRLVTQYF.

The chain combines TRBV11-3 with TRBJ2-1; D is perhaps TRBD2 (5 bases). The germline V gene encodes CDR1 SGHNT and CDR2 YENEEA. The CDR3 has 15 residues. Trimming stripped 1 base from V and 2 bases from J, with 9 bases between. Written as DNA, the CDR3 is TGTGCCAGCAGCTTAGCAGCGGCGCCCTACAATGAGCAGTTCTTC. Translated: CASSLAAAPYNEQFF.

This clone was counted a few times. The rearrangement joins TRBV30 to TRBJ1-6, with 10 bases fitting TRBD1. Looked up from germline, CDR1 is GTSNPN and CDR2 is SVGIG (reference sequence). V trimming: 2 bases; J trimming: 10 bases; junction bases outside the gene matches: 5. The CDR3 length is 14 residues. This chain's CDR3 is CAWSPGTGVSPLHF. The CDR3 coding sequence is TGTGCCTGGAGTCCCGGGACAGGGGTCTCACCCCTCCACTTT.

The gene calls are TRBV30 and TRBJ1-1; D is undetermined. The CDR3 loop spans 14 amino acids. The germline V gene encodes CDR1 GTSNPN and CDR2 SVGIG (reference sequence). The ends were cut back, 3 bases at V and 1 base at J, with 12 bases in the middle. This chain's CDR3 is CAWRRWRENTEAFF. CDR3 coding DNA: TGTGCCTGGAGAAGGTGGCGGGAGAACACTGAAGCTTTCTTT.

The chain carries TRBV19 and TRBJ2-2, with D perhaps TRBD2 (6 bases). Trimming shortened V by 6 bases and J by 3 bases, and 14 bases separated the two germline ends. Germline-derived CDR1 and CDR2 are LNHDA and SQIVND (reference sequence). This CDR3 has 15 amino acids. The CDR3 nucleotides are TGTGCCAGTAGCAAGACTAGTGGTGACACCGGGGAGCTGTTTTTT. This sequence encodes CASSKTSGDTGELFF.

This clone was seen a handful of times. This chain joins TRBV30 and TRBJ1-1, with D possibly matching TRBD1 (5 bases). V lost 2 bases, J lost 1 base, and 8 bases lay in between. CDR3 length equals 13 residues. Germline lookup yields CDR1 GTSNPN and CDR2 SVGIG (reference sequence). The CDR3 spells CAWSQQANTEAFF. CDR3 DNA sequence: TGTGCCTGGAGTCAACAGGCGAACACTGAAGCTTTCTTT.